Described below is a single T cell receptor (beta chain) sequence and its context. Time point meaning: pretreatment peripheral blood. This sample is part of a study of PD-L1 blockade in urothelial cancer. Only in-frame clones appear in the TCRdb table, and some are missing; sequencing was by immunoSEQ multiplex PCR. The sample includes 15,000 to 20,000 clones, roughly 90% of them seen just once. Trimming cost V 10 bases and J 2 bases, with 16 bases left between them. From germline, CDR1 is LNHDA and CDR2 SQIVND (reference sequence). This CDR3 contains 14 residues. Sequencing used PBMCs, obtained around atezolizumab (anti-PD-L1) treatment. The sequence was obtained from an older man with urothelial cancer. This chain connects TRBV19 to TRBJ2-3, with a tentative D call TRBD2 (5 bases). The CDR3 bases are TGTGCCAACCTACTGGACTGGAACACAGATACGCAGTATTTT. Protein product: CANLLDWNTDTQYF.